The entry below gives a single T cell receptor beta chain sequence along with its context. This sample is drawn from a study of blood T cell repertoires in COVID-19. Original processing notes: Cell counts per sample came from amplifying reference gene primers. Clones were sequenced by immunoSEQ multiplex PCR, and TCRdb holds only the in-frame ones, with some missing. V and J calls and clone size are as listed in that table; D and trimming were resolved from the DNA. Of roughly 230,000 clones in the sample, roughly 84% were seen once. The specimen was peripheral blood. The clonotype was recovered from a man aged 50-59 years with active or convalescent COVID-19.

The CDR3 is CASSPREGYNSPLHF. The CDR3 DNA is TGTGCCAGCTCACCACGAGAGGGTTACAATTCACCCCTCCACTTT. This chain uses TRBV18 with TRBJ1-6; D unresolved. V was trimmed by 1 base and J by 7 bases, leaving 11 bases between them. This CDR3 comprises 15 residues. CDR1 is KGHSH, CDR2 LQKENI, per germline.